Shown below are 18 T cell receptor beta chains from a single sample sequenced in a study of T cell clonality in common variable immunodeficiency. Sequencing used immunoSEQ multiplex PCR; TCRdb keeps in-frame clones, though not all of them. The sample has about 34,000 clones, none seen only once. The specimen sequenced was peripheral blood mononuclear cells. The receptors were sampled from a person aged 18 to 75 in good health.

This clone was observed at least ten times. The read falls 3 residues short of the CDR3 end, and the missing part is taken from the germline J gene. This chain links TRBV10-3 with TRBJ1-1; a weak D match, TRBD1 (5 bases). Germline V gene data show CDR1 as ENHRY and CDR2 as SYGVKD. This CDR3 is 12 amino acids long. The V end lost 6 bases, the J end lost 3 bases, and 8 bases lay between the germline ends. The CDR3 protein is CAISGQDTEAFF. CDR3 DNA (partial): TGTGCCATCAGCGGACAAGACACTGAA.

This clone showed up many times. The read is 3 residues too short to cover the CDR3 end, so that end is filled in from the germline J gene. V and J are TRBV3-1 (or the pseudogene TRBV3-2) and TRBJ2-2; the match to TRBD1 covers 8 bases. The CDR3 contains 16 residues. Losses at the gene ends were 4 bases for V and 4 bases for J; bases not matched to a gene: 8. Germline V lookup: CDR1 LGHDT, CDR2 YNNKEL (reference sequence). The part of the CDR3 DNA that was read is TGTGCCAGCAGCCTTGCTCAGGGGGCGAGCACCGGGGAG. Its translation is CASSLAQGASTGE. In full, the CDR3 reads CASSLAQGASTGELFF.

This clone showed up many times. The read terminates 3 residues ahead of where the CDR3 ends, so the germline J gene completes it. The chain employs TRBV7-9 and TRBJ1-1; 8 bases are shared with TRBD1. With 5 bases clipped from V and 1 base from J, the junction kept 6 bases outside the gene matches. The CDR3 contains 15 residues. Germline values: CDR1 SEHNR, CDR2 FQNEAQ (reference sequence). The CDR3 sequence is CASSTFTGGNTEAFF. The covered CDR3 bases are TGTGCCAGCAGCACTTTCACAGGGGGGAACACTGAA. The whole variable domain, remainder taken from reference TRBV7-9 and TRBJ1-1, is DTGVSQNPRHKITKRGQNVTFRCDPISEHNRLYWYRQTLGQGPEFLTYFQNEAQLEKSRLLSDRFSAERPKGSFSTLEIQRTEQGDSAMYLCASSTFTGGNTEAFFGQGTRLTVV.

This clone came up many times. The read falls 3 residues short of the CDR3 end, and the missing part is taken from the germline J gene. The genes are TRBV7-9 and TRBJ1-2; TRBD1 matches at 10 bases. Germline V gene sequence: CDR1 SEHNR, CDR2 FQNEAQ (reference sequence). The CDR3 totals 15 residues. Trimming cost V 5 bases and J 3 bases; bases outside gene matches: 6. CDR3 DNA, as far as it was read: TGTGCCAGCAGCATGTGGACAGGGGGTGACTATGGC. Translating gives CASSMWTGGDYG. The complete CDR3 reads CASSMWTGGDYGYTF.

This clone was seen ten or more times. This CDR3 reads CASRPPRATGELFF. CDR3 DNA, as far as it was read: TGTGCCAGCAGGCCGCCCAGGGCCACCGGGGAG. The V and J genes are TRBV2 and TRBJ2-2, with D tentatively TRBD1 (5 bases). The read finishes 3 residues shy of the CDR3 end, and the germline J gene is used to complete it. Trimming removed 6 bases from V and 4 bases from J, with 12 bases in between. CDR1 and CDR2 from the germline V gene are SNHLY and FYNNEI. CDR3 length: 14 amino acids. Together with reference TRBV2 and TRBJ2-2, the CDR3 gives the full variable domain: EPEVTQTPSHQVTQMGQEVILRCVPISNHLYFYWYRQILGQKVEFLVSFYNNEISEKSEIFDDQFSVERPDGSNFTLKIRSTKLEDSAMYFCASRPPRATGELFFGEGSRLTVL.

This clone has at least ten counts. Incomplete CDR3 DNA: TGCGCCAGCAGCTTGGGTTTGGGGCGGACAGGCTCCTACGAG. Its protein is CASSLGLGRTGSYE. The CDR3 as a whole reads CASSLGLGRTGSYEQYF. V is TRBV5-1 and J is TRBJ2-7; 7 positions agree with TRBD1. The read ends 3 residues shy of where the CDR3 ends; the end is completed using the germline J gene. The trim removed 0 bases at V and 0 bases at J, leaving 9 bases unmatched. CDR1 SGHRS and CDR2 YFSETQ come from the germline V gene. This CDR3 spans 17 amino acids.

In its sample, this clone was seen many times. Sequencing ends 3 residues short of the CDR3 end; the germline J gene provides the rest. The sample holds other DNA sequences that translate to the same CDR3. The chain has TRBV30 and TRBJ1-3; D remains unclear. The ends were cut back, 0 bases at V and 3 bases at J, with 3 bases in the middle. The CDR3 totals 12 residues. The germline CDR1 and CDR2 sequences are GTSNPN and SVGIG (reference sequence). The CDR3 here is CAWSVGGNTIYF. The part of the CDR3 DNA that was read is TGTGCCTGGAGTGTCGGTGGAAACACC.

Ten or more counts support this clone. The read ends 3 residues before the CDR3 terminus; that terminus is restored from the germline J gene. The chain couples TRBV6-2 or TRBV6-3 to TRBJ2-6, with unresolved D. The CDR3 is 16 residues long. V lost 2 bases, J lost 0 bases, and 8 bases lay in between. Per the germline V gene, CDR1 is MNHEY and CDR2 is SVGEGT. CDR3 bases read: TGTGCCAGCAGTTACATTGCTACCTCTGGGGCCAACGTC. Translation: CASSYIATSGANV. The whole CDR3 protein is CASSYIATSGANVLTF.

This clone was seen at least ten times. Germline and junction disagree at one end, which may indicate a read error. The read terminates 3 residues ahead of where the CDR3 ends, so the germline J gene completes it. The rearrangement joins TRBV4-2 to TRBJ1-2, with D possibly being TRBD1 (6 bases). CDR1 is LGHNA, CDR2 YNFKEQ, per germline. CDR3 length: 15 residues. The sequenced part of the CDR3 DNA is TGCGCCAGCAGCCAAGATGAGGGGGTTGGCTATGGC. Its translation is CASSQDEGVGYG. The complete CDR3 sequence is CASSQDEGVGYGYTF.

This clone has ten or more counts. CDR3 DNA, as far as it was read: TGCAGTGCTAGGGCCCCGCTGAGCACAGATACG. Amino acids: CSARAPLSTDT. The full-length CDR3 reads as CSARAPLSTDTQYF. This chain connects TRBV20-1 to TRBJ2-3; D ambiguous. Read sequence stops 3 residues before the CDR3 end, and the germline J gene provides the missing end. Trimming left V 3 bases short and J 0 bases short, with 10 bases between. Germline assignment: CDR1 DFQATT and CDR2 SNEGSKA (reference sequence). CDR3 length: 14 amino acids.

A note on this clone: The read finishes 3 residues shy of the CDR3 end, and the germline J gene is used to complete it. This sequence joins TRBV6-1 and TRBJ2-4; D not certain. The CDR3 is 13 residues long. Germline CDR1 and CDR2: MNHNS and SASEGT. The CDR3 protein is CASSERIHYGQYF. CDR3 DNA (partial): TGTGCCAGCAGTGAACGGATTCACTATGGT.

This clone was seen repeatedly, ten times or more. Germline is not matched at one junction end, which may reflect a read error. CDR3 DNA, as far as it was read: TGCGCCAGCAGCCAAGGGCGGGGATGGGAGACC. As protein: CASSQGRGWET. The full CDR3 sequence reads CASSQGRGWETQYF. The chain combines TRBV4-2 with TRBJ2-5, with D perhaps matching TRBD2 (6 bases). The read stops 3 residues short of the end of the CDR3; the missing end is completed from the germline J gene. The CDR3 is 14 residues long. The germline gives CDR1 LGHNA, CDR2 YNFKEQ.

This clone was counted ten times or more. The read is 3 residues too short to cover the CDR3 end, so that end is filled in from the germline J gene. The chain couples TRBV5-1 to TRBJ1-2, with 9 bases matching TRBD1. The CDR3 is 17 amino acids. CDR1 is SGHRS, CDR2 YFSETQ, per germline. V lost 4 bases to trimming and J lost 6 bases; unmatched junction nucleotides: 16. CDR3 DNA, as far as it was read: TGCGCCAGCAGCGGGGGACAGGGCGAAGCGGTCGTGAATGGC. Encoded protein: CASSGGQGEAVVNG. The whole CDR3 sequence reads CASSGGQGEAVVNGYTF.

This clone has at least ten counts. The read halts 3 residues ahead of the CDR3 end, with the missing end drawn from the germline J gene. The chain joins TRBV30 to TRBJ1-1; D is undetermined. The germline V gene encodes CDR1 GTSNPN and CDR2 SVGIG (reference sequence). The CDR3 runs to 14 residues. The V gene lost 0 bases and the J gene lost 2 bases, with 10 bases spanning the gap. CDR3 bases read: TGTGCCTGGAGTGTATTTGAGGGTAACACTGAA. Translated: CAWSVFEGNTE. The full-length CDR3 reads as CAWSVFEGNTEAFF.

This clone occurred many times. CDR3 sequence reads: CASSEGEGRYNEQFF. The DNA read from the CDR3 is TGTGCCAGCAGTGAAGGGGAGGGGCGATACAATGAG. The V gene is TRBV6-1, the J gene TRBJ2-1, with 7 nucleotides matching TRBD2. The read ends 3 residues early relative to the CDR3; the germline J gene fills the gap. The V gene's germline CDR1 is MNHNS and CDR2 SASEGT. V gave up 1 base and J gave up 4 bases; unmatched junction bases: 4. This CDR3 contains 15 residues.

This clone has more than one count but fewer than ten. The read gets to within 3 residues of the CDR3 end, and the germline J gene fills in the rest. The chain links TRBV11-1 to TRBJ2-7, with D possibly matching TRBD2 (6 bases). Trimming removed 3 bases from V and 5 bases from J, with 11 bases in between. Germline V gene data show CDR1 as SGHAT and CDR2 as FQDESV (reference sequence). This CDR3 is 13 amino acids long. The sequenced part of the CDR3 DNA is TGTGCCAGCAGCTTCGCGGGAAGCGACGAG. Protein product: CASSFAGSDE. The CDR3 reads in full as CASSFAGSDEQYF.

In this sample, this clone turned up many times. The read halts 3 residues ahead of the CDR3 end, with the missing end drawn from the germline J gene. The chain carries TRBV7-3 and TRBJ2-7, with 8 bases fitting TRBD1. This CDR3 contains 13 residues. Per the germline V gene, CDR1 is SGHTA and CDR2 is FQGTGA. Unmatched junction bases numbered 5, after V lost 5 bases and J lost 5 bases. This chain's CDR3 is CASSGTGGHEQYF. CDR3 DNA, as far as it was read: TGTGCCAGCAGCGGGACAGGAGGGCACGAG.

This clone was seen repeatedly, ten times or more. The observed sequence ends 3 residues before the CDR3 terminus, with the missing tail filled in from the germline J gene. This chain joins TRBV7-9 and TRBJ2-5, with 8 bases identical to TRBD1. From germline, CDR1 is SEHNR and CDR2 FQNEAQ (reference sequence). The CDR3 is 15 residues long. The junction had 10 bases not matched to a gene; V was cut back by 5 bases and J by 5 bases. The sequenced CDR3 bases are TGTGCCAGCAGCGACAGGGGCCGTTGGGGGGAGACC. This encodes CASSDRGRWGET. The CDR3 in its entirety is CASSDRGRWGETQYF.